The source of this TCR beta chain is a study of T-cell reconstitution after alpha-beta-depleted transplantation in children. Overall study findings and caveats: Among T cells one year after transplant, newly produced cells accounted for most counts and diversity. Certain patients had high TCRbeta diversity at day 60, and it came from recipient T cells and thymic progenitors that survived.

Germline CDR1 and CDR2: SGHNT and YENEEA. V trimming: 5 bases; J trimming: 7 bases; junction bases outside the gene matches: 10. The CDR3 runs 14 residues. During its preparation, the TCRbeta library received unique molecular identifiers. TCRdb re-called the PCR reads with MiXCR, one entry per CDR3 protein. Of under 250,000 distinct CDR3 sequences in the sample, around 25% were seen once. Comment on this clonotype: Its matching antigen is unknown.

This receptor was identified in a female patient aged 2-9 years who had a stem cell transplant for congenital amegakaryocytic thrombocytopenia, so the T cells may come from the graft donor. The material sequenced was PBMCs, mostly from graft donor cells, taken 360 days after TCRalphabeta/CD19-depleted stem cell transplant. The rearrangement joins TRBV11-3 to TRBJ2-7; 8 bases fit TRBD1. In DNA form, the CDR3 reads TGTGCCAGCAGCGTCGGACAGGGAGCTGGGGAGCAGTACTTC. Its translation: CASSVGQGAGEQYF. Complete variable domain (other parts from reference TRBV11-3 and TRBJ2-7): EAGVVQSPRYKIIEKKQPVAFWCNPISGHNTLYWYLQNLGQGPELLIRYENEEAVDDSQLPKDRFSAERLKGVDSTLKIQPAELGDSAVYLCASSVGQGAGEQYFGPGTRLTVT.